This T cell receptor (beta chain) stems from a study of long-term antiretroviral therapy in people with HIV. Sequencing relied on immunoSEQ assay v3.0, run at survey level. Here immunoSEQ multiplex PCR was the method, and the copy in TCRdb shows in-frame clones only, minus some. The data show around 25,000 clones, over 75% seen once. From germline, CDR1 is SGHKS and CDR2 YYEKEE (reference sequence). V lost 1 base, J lost 0 bases, and 4 bases stayed unmatched. The CDR3 is 16 amino acids. This material consisted of unsorted PBMCs, taken 1.1 years before starting antiretroviral therapy. The source of this sequence is a woman aged 25 to 45 with HIV. V is TRBV5-5 and J is TRBJ1-1; 9 bases fit TRBD1. The CDR3 sequence: CASSLRDRVMNTEAFF. CDR3 coding DNA: TGTGCCAGCAGCTTGAGGGACAGGGTCATGAACACTGAAGCTTTCTTT.